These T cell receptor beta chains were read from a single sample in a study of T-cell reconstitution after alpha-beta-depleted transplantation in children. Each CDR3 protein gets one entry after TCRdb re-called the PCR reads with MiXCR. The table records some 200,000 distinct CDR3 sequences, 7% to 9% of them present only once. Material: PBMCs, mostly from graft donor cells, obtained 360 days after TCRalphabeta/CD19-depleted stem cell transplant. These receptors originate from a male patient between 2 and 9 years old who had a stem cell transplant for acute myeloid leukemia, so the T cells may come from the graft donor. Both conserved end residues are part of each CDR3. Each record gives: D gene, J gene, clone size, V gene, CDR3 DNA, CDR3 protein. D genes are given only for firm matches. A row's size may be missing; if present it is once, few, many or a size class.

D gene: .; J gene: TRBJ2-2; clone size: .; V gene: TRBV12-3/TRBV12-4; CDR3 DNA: TGTGCCAGCAGTTTACGGGGGAGCGCCACCGGGGAGCTGTTTTTT; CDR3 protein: CASSLRGSATGELFF
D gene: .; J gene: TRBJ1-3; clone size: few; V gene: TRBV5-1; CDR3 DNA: TGCGCCAGCAGTCCTCCGGACCCGGGACCCAACTCTGGAAACACCATATATTTT; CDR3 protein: CASSPPDPGPNSGNTIYF
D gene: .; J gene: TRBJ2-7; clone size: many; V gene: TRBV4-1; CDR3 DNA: TGCGCCAGCAGCCAAGATTACGGCCCCAACCGCCGAGGTGAACGTTACTACGAGCAGTACTTC; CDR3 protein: CASSQDYGPNRRGERYYEQYF
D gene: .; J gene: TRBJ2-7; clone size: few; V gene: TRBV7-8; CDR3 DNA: TGTGCCAGCAGCTTACCAAAGACCTACGAGCAGTACTTC; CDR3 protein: CASSLPKTYEQYF
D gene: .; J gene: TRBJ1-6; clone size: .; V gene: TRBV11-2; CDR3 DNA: TGTGCCAGCAGCTTAGACCGGGTAGGGGGGAGCTCCTATAATTCACCCCTCCACTTT; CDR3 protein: CASSLDRVGGSSYNSPLHF
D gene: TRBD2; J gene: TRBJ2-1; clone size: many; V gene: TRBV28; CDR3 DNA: TGTGCCAGCAGTCGACTAGCGGGAGAAGTCAATGAGCAGTTCTTC; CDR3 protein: CASSRLAGEVNEQFF
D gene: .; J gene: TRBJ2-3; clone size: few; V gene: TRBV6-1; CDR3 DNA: TGTGCCAGCAGTGAACCGGGACTCACAGATACGCAGTATTTT; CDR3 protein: CASSEPGLTDTQYF
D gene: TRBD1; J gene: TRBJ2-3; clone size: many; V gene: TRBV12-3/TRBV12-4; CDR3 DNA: TGTGCCAGCAGTTTTGGTAGAGGACAGGGGTTGGGGACAGATACGCAGTATTTT; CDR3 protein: CASSFGRGQGLGTDTQYF
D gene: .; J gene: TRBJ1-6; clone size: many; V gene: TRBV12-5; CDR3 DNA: TGTGCTAGTGGTTTGGTAGCCAGGCGATTCTCCTATAATTCACCCCTCCACTTT; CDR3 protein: CASGLVARRFSYNSPLHF
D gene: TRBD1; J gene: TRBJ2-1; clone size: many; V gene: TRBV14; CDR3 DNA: TGTGCCAGCAGGGAACAGGGGGACAATGAGCAGTTCTTC; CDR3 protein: CASREQGDNEQFF
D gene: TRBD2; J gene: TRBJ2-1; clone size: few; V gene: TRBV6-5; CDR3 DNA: TGTGCCAGCAGTTCCAGGCGGGGACTACACGCCTACAATGAGCAGTTCTTC; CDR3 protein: CASSSRRGLHAYNEQFF
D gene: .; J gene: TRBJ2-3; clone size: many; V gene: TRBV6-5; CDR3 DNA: TGTGCCAGCAGTTACTCGGGACTCACGGGGGCAGATACGCAGTATTTT; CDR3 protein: CASSYSGLTGADTQYF
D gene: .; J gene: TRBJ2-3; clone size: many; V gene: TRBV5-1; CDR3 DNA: TGCGCCAGCAGCTTGGCCGAGGTGGGATTGACTACGCAGTATTTT; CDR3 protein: CASSLAEVGLTTQYF
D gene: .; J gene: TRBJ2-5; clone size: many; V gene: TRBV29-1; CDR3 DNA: TGCAGCGTAGACCGGGACCGCTACCAAGAGACCCAGTACTTC; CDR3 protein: CSVDRDRYQETQYF
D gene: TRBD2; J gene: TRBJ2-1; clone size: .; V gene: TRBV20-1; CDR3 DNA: TGCAGTGCTAGAAGGGCGGGAGGGCCCTACAATGAGCAGTTCTTC; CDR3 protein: CSARRAGGPYNEQFF
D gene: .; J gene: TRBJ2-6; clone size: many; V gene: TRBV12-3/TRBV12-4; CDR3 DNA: TGTGCCAGCAGTTTGGGATCTACCTCTGGGGCCAACGTCCTGACTTTC; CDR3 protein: CASSLGSTSGANVLTF
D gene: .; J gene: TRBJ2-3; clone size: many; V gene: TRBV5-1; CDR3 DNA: TGCGCCAGCAGCTCTATAGCAGATACGCAGTATTTT; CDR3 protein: CASSSIADTQYF
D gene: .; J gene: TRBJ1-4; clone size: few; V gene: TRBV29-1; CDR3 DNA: TGCAGCGTTCTGGGGGATACGGCTAATGAAAAACTGTTTTTT; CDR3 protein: CSVLGDTANEKLFF
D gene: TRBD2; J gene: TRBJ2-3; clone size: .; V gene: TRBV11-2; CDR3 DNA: TGTGCCAGCAGCTTTGATGCTAGCGGGGGCCCCGATGTAACAGATACGCAGTATTTT; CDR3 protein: CASSFDASGGPDVTDTQYF
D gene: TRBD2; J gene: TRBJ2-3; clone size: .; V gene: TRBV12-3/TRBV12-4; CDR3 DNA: TGTGCCAGCAGTTTCCCCGGGACTAGCGGGTTGGGGGATACGCAGTATTTT; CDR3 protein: CASSFPGTSGLGDTQYF
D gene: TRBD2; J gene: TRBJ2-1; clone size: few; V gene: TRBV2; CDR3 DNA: TGTGCCACGGGACTAGCGGGGGGGCCGGATGAGCAGTTCTTC; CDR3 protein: CATGLAGGPDEQFF
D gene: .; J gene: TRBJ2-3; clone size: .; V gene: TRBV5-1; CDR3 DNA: TGCGCCAGCAGCACCAGGGTTAGGAGAAGCACAGATACGCAGTATTTT; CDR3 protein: CASSTRVRRSTDTQYF
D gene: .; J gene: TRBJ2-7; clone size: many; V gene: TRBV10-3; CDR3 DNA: TGTGCCATCGGGGGGGGGCAGGTTCCTCGAAGGAGGTCCTACGAGCAGTACTTC; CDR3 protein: CAIGGGQVPRRRSYEQYF
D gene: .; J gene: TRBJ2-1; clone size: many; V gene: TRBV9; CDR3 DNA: TGTGCCAGCAGCGTCCGAGGCCGTGCTTACAATGAGCAGTTCTTC; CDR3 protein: CASSVRGRAYNEQFF
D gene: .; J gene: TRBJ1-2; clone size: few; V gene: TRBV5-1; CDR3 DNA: TGCGCCAGCAGCTTGGAGCCAGTGAACTATGGCTACACCTTC; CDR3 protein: CASSLEPVNYGYTF
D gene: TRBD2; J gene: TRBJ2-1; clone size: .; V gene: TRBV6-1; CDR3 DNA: TGTGCCAGCAGTGAACTAGCGGGGGGAGTCAATGAGCAGTTCTTC; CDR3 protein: CASSELAGGVNEQFF
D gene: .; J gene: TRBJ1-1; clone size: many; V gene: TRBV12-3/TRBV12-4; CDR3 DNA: TGTGCCAGCAGTTCCCAGGGTTTCACTGAAGCTTTCTTT; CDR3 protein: CASSSQGFTEAFF
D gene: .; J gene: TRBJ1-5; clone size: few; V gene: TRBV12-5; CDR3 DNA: TGTGCTAGTGGTTTGGAGCGGCCCCAGCATTTT; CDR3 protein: CASGLERPQHF
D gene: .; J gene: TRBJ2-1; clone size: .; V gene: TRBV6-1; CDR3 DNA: TGTGCCAGCAGCCAGATGGGGGGCACTGAGCAGTTCTTC; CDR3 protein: CASSQMGGTEQFF
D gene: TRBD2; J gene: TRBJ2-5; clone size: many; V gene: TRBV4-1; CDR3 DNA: TGCGCCAGCAGCCAAGATGTGGGGGAGGGAGAGACCCAGTACTTC; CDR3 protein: CASSQDVGEGETQYF
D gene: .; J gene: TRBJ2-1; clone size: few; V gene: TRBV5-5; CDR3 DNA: TGTGCCAGCAGCTTCTCCGCCAGGACAGACTACAATGAGCAGTTCTTC; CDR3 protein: CASSFSARTDYNEQFF
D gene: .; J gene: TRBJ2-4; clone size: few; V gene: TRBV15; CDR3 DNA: TGTGCCACCAGCAGAGGGGACTCTCAGAGCCTTCAGTACTTC; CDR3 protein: CATSRGDSQSLQYF
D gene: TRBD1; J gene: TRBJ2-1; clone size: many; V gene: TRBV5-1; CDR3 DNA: TGCGCCAGCAGCTTGTTCGGGACAGGGGATTCAAATGAGCAGTTCTTC; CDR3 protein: CASSLFGTGDSNEQFF
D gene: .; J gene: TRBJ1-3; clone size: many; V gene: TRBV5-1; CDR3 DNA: TGCGCCAGCAGCTTGGCAGGGGCTGGAAACACCATATATTTT; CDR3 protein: CASSLAGAGNTIYF
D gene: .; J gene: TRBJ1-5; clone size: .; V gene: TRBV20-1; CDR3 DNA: TGCAGTGCTAGAGACGGCGATCAGCCCCAGCATTTT; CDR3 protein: CSARDGDQPQHF
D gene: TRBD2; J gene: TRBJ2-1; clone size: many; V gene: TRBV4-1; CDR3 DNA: TGCGCCAGCAGCCATTGCGGGAGTTGCTCCTACAATGAGCAGTTCTTC; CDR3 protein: CASSHCGSCSYNEQFF
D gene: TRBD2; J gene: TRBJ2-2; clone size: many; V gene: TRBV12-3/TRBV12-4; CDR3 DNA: TGTGCCAGCAGTACGGGACTAGGGGTCACCGGGGAGCTGTTTTTT; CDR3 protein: CASSTGLGVTGELFF
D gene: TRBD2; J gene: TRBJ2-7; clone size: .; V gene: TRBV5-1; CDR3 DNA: TGCGCCAGCAGTTGGACTAGCGGGAGTTCCGAGCAGTACTTC; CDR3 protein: CASSWTSGSSEQYF
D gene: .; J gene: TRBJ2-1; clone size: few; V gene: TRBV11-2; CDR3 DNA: TGTGCCAGCAGCTATCGTGTAGGGACACCTTACAATGAGCAGTTCTTC; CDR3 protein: CASSYRVGTPYNEQFF
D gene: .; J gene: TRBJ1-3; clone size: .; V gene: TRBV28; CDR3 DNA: TGTGCCAGCCGGGACTGGAGCTCTGGAAACACCATATATTTT; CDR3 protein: CASRDWSSGNTIYF
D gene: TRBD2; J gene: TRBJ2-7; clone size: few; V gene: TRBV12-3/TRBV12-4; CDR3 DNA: TGTGCCAGCAGTCCTGTCGGGGGGGAGTCGGGCTACGAGCAGTACTTC; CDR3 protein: CASSPVGGESGYEQYF
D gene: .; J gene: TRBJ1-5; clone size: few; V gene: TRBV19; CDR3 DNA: TGTGCCACCTCCGTGGGTGGAGAGCAGCCCCAGCATTTT; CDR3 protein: CATSVGGEQPQHF